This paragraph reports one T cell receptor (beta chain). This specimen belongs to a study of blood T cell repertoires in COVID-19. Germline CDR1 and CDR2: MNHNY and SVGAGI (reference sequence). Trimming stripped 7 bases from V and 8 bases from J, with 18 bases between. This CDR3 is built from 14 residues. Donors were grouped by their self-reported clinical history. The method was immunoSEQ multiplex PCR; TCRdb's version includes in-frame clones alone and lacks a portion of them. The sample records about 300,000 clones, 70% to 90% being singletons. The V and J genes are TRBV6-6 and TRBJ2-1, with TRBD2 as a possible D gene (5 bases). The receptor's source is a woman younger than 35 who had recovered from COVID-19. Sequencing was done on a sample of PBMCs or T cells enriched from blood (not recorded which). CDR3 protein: CASTNTVGADEQFF. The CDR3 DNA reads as TGTGCCAGCACCAATACAGTAGGAGCGGATGAGCAGTTCTTC.